This T cell receptor (beta chain) was profiled in a study of beta chain features in type 1 diabetes. Whole-study results and caveats: For TCRB rearrangement, an influence of HLA type remained unresolved here. There was a possibility that cDNA sequencing over-represented cells with high TCR expression. Moderately but significantly shorter TCRB CDR3s were found in Type 1 diabetes patients in all four CD4+ subsets.

Between the trimmed V and J ends, which lost 3 bases and 6 bases, there was a span of 9 bases. In germline, CDR1 is GTSNPN, CDR2 SVGIG (reference sequence). The CDR3 has 12 residues. Comments on this clone: Its antigen is currently unknown.

The isolated RNA, all of it, was reverse transcribed, so expressed TCRB transcripts were what got sequenced. The method was immunoSEQ multiplex PCR; TCRdb's version includes in-frame clones alone and lacks a portion of them. The table has 300,000 to 350,000 clones, roughly 13% seen once. Specimen: naive CD4+ T cells from blood. The chain joins TRBV30 to TRBJ2-1, with a tentative D call TRBD2 (5 bases). The TCR originated in a woman aged 18-29 years with type 1 diabetes. The CDR3 protein is CAWRPGFNEQFF. DNA for the CDR3: TGTGCCTGGAGACCGGGGTTCAATGAGCAGTTCTTC.